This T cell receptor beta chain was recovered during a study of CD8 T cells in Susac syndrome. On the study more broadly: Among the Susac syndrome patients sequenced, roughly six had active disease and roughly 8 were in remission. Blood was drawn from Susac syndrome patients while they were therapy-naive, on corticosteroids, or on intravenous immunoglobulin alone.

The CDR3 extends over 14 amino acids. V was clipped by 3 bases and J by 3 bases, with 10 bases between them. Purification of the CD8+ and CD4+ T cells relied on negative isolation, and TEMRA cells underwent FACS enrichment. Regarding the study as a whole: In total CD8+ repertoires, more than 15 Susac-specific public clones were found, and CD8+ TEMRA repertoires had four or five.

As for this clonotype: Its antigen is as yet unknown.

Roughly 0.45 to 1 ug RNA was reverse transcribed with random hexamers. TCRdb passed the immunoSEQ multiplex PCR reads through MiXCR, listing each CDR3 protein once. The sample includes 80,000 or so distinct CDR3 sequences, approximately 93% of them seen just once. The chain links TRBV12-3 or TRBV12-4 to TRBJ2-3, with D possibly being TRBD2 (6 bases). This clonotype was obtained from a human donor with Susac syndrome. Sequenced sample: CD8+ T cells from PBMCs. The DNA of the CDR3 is TGTGCCAGCAGTTTTCGCGGGGTGACAGATACGCAGTATTTT. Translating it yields CASSFRGVTDTQYF.